This T cell receptor beta chain emerged from a study of blood T cell repertoires in COVID-19 (dated by TCRdb to about 2020). Concerning the study at large: The collaborator samples originated in the United States, Italy and Spain and spanned the acute and convalescent phases of COVID-19. The prospective study material was composed of cDNA or gDNA derived from T cells, B-cell-depleted T cells, or PBMCs. The dataset comprised deeply sampled blood TCRbeta repertoires from subjects exposed to, actively infected with, or recovered from COVID-19. The repertoires were made available in a free public database intended to serve as a resource for research on the immune response to SARS-CoV-2. The samples were drawn from two sources: the first 160 participants of the ongoing ImmuneRACE study, and 1,200 or so subjects contributed by 6 global collaborators. A de-identified subject ID, COVID-19 status, age in years and sex were almost always included in the sample metadata. Where available, HLA class I and class II types were taken from metadata supplied by the sample provider and were not determined by assay-based typing. Summary of the overall study and its limitations: The quantity of clinical and demographic metadata differed by source and by participant and was supplied without curation.

About this clone: Its antigen remains unidentified. Base qualities are not recorded, but no much larger clone differs from it by a single base.

TCRbeta CDR3 regions were amplified from genomic DNA using the immunoSEQ Assay, a bias-controlled multiplex PCR. Per the original workflow: Within the assay, amplification of reference gene primers was used to estimate how many nucleated cells each sample contained. Sequence reads were collapsed and filtered to measure the absolute abundance of every unique TCRbeta CDR3 rearrangement. For each sample, productive Simpson clonality was calculated as the square root of Simpson's diversity index across productive rearrangements. TCRdb re-hosts the immuneACCESS table, in-frame sequences only. Its copies lack some clones; in the studies checked, an unresolved V gene accounts for under half of them, and the cause for the rest is not known. V and J calls plus clone size are reproduced from that table; the DNA served to infer D and trimming. This sample is represented by 250,000 to 300,000 clones; roughly 89% of them were singletons. Jointly, the top ten make up around 10% of the sample.

V loses 2 bases at its end and J loses 8 bases; junction bases beyond the gene matches: 10. CDR1 and CDR2 are read off the germline V gene as SGHRS and YFSETQ. The CDR3 goes from the cysteine to the phenylalanine over 16 residues. Only CDR3 DNA is held: 48 bases, read in frame from base 1. One collaborating source in Seattle enrolled patients during active infection and followed them longitudinally through the course of disease. Whole blood was collected in K2EDTA tubes by collaborating institutions according to the institutions' own protocols. For TCRbeta analysis, collaborators shipped samples as frozen whole blood, isolated PBMCs, or DNA extracted from either of those sample types.

The receptor's source is a woman aged 25 to 39 with COVID-19, enrolled during active disease. The chain is assembled from TRBV5-1 and TRBJ1-2, with 12 bases aligning to TRBD1. Sequencing was carried out using peripheral blood. The CDR3 amino acid sequence is: CASSLRGQGAGKGYTF. The DNA sequence reads TGCGCCAGCAGCTTACGGGGACAGGGGGCCGGGAAAGGCTACACCTTC.